One and the same sample provided the 27 T cell receptor beta chains below, sequenced in a study of shared T cell receptors in the human thymus. Only in-frame clones appear in the TCRdb table, and some are missing; sequencing was by immunoSEQ multiplex PCR. The sample holds some 700,000 clones, over 75% seen once. The sample also formed part of further work on human thymus T cells.

The sample comprised thymocytes. The receptors shown here come from a girl under two years old with a congenital heart defect.

This sequence joins TRBV5-6 and TRBJ1-2, with 7 positions matching TRBD1. Germline V gene sequence: CDR1 SGHDT, CDR2 YYEEEE. Trimming cost V 0 bases and J 7 bases; bases outside gene matches: 6. This CDR3 comprises 14 residues. CDR3 nucleotide sequence: TGTGCCAGCAGCTTGGACAGGGGTGTCTCTGGCTACACCTTC. Translated: CASSLDRGVSGYTF.

V is TRBV5-4 and J is TRBJ1-1, with D perhaps matching TRBD1 (5 bases). The CDR3 contains 16 residues. Germline lookup yields CDR1 SGHNT and CDR2 YYREEE (reference sequence). Trimming took off 4 bases at V and 4 bases at J, with 20 bases between the two ends. This chain's CDR3 is CASSPEHGRVVTEAFF. The CDR3, as DNA: TGTGCCAGCAGCCCAGAACACGGCAGGGTGGTCACTGAAGCTTTCTTT.

The chain joins TRBV6-5 to TRBJ2-7; maybe TRBD1 (5 bases). V lost 6 bases and J 5 bases, leaving 14 bases between the germline ends. This CDR3 spans 13 amino acids. Germline loops: CDR1 MNHEY, CDR2 SVGAGI. The CDR3 is CASRLRGFHEQYF. CDR3 in DNA: TGTGCCAGCAGATTAAGGGGTTTCCACGAGCAGTACTTC.

This chain links TRBV5-1 with TRBJ2-1, with 9 bases fitting TRBD1. Germline V gene data show CDR1 as SGHRS and CDR2 as YFSETQ. V lost 4 bases to trimming and J lost 2 bases; unmatched junction nucleotides: 10. The CDR3 is made up of 17 amino acids. The CDR3 DNA reads TGCGCCAGCAGCGGGACCGGGACAGGGAGCCCCTACAATGAGCAGTTCTTC. This translates into CASSGTGTGSPYNEQFF.

The chain combines TRBV14 with TRBJ1-1; no reliable D call. This CDR3 is built from 13 residues. Germline assignment: CDR1 SGHDN and CDR2 FVKESK. Trimming took 4 bases from V and 7 from J, leaving 13 bases between them. This CDR3 reads CASSLTGSGEAFF. The CDR3 nucleotides are TGTGCCAGCAGCCTTACCGGGTCTGGTGAAGCTTTCTTT.

This chain joins TRBV15 and TRBJ1-1; maybe TRBD1 (5 bases). Trimming shortened V by 6 bases and J by 0 bases, and 11 bases separated the two germline ends. The V gene's germline CDR1 is LNHNV and CDR2 YYDKDF (reference sequence). CDR3 length: 14 amino acids. The CDR3 sequence: CATSTGHMNTEAFF. In nucleotides, the CDR3 is TGTGCCACCAGTACCGGACACATGAACACTGAAGCTTTCTTT. Complete variable domain (other parts from reference TRBV15 and TRBJ1-1): DAMVIQNPRYQVTQFGKPVTLSCSQTLNHNVMYWYQQKSSQAPKLLFHYYDKDFNNEADTPDNFQSRRPNTSFCFLDIRSPGLGDTAMYLCATSTGHMNTEAFFGQGTRLTVV.

The V and J genes are TRBV5-8 and TRBJ2-5; weak D call: TRBD2 (6 bases). Per the germline V gene, CDR1 is SGHTS and CDR2 is YDEGEE. The CDR3 extends over 15 amino acids. The V gene lost 7 bases and the J gene lost 3 bases, with 19 bases spanning the gap. The CDR3: CASRNTGTSKETQYF. The CDR3 DNA sequence: TGTGCCAGCCGAAACACCGGGACTTCAAAAGAGACCCAGTACTTC.

This chain connects TRBV20-1 to TRBJ2-3; D gene uncertain. The CDR3 has 11 amino acids. Germline V gene sequence: CDR1 DFQATT, CDR2 SNEGSKA (reference sequence). V shed 3 bases and J shed 4 bases, with 5 bases lying between them. The CDR3 nucleotides are TGCAGTGCTAGGCGCTCAGATACGCAGTATTTT. As protein: CSARRSDTQYF.

The chain combines TRBV14 with TRBJ1-1, with D perhaps TRBD1 (5 bases). The V gene's germline CDR1 is SGHDN and CDR2 FVKESK. The length of the CDR3 is 16 residues. Trimming cost V 8 bases and J 1 base, with 20 bases left between them. The CDR3 loop reads CASPSPWWRGNTEAFF. The CDR3 nucleotides are TGTGCCAGCCCCAGCCCGTGGTGGAGGGGGAACACTGAAGCTTTCTTT.

The chain carries TRBV10-3 and TRBJ2-2; D is undetermined. The CDR3 is 14 residues long. The V and J ends lost 7 bases and 4 bases respectively, with 13 bases between them. Per germline, CDR1 ENHRY and CDR2 SYGVKD. CDR3 DNA: TGTGCCATCAAGGCGGCCGCGAGCACCGGGGAGCTGTTTTTT. Translated, it gives CAIKAAASTGELFF.

This clone was observed a few times. The rearrangement uses TRBV5-6 and TRBJ2-1; TRBD2 matches at 7 bases. V lost 0 bases and J lost 2; bases outside the gene matches: 5. The CDR3 consists of 16 residues. Germline CDR1 reads SGHDT; CDR2 reads YYEEEE. CDR3 amino acids: CASSLGGEGTYNEQFF. The CDR3 DNA is TGTGCCAGCAGCTTGGGGGGGGAGGGAACCTACAATGAGCAGTTCTTC.

V gene TRBV4-3 combines with J gene TRBJ1-2; no clear D. CDR3 length equals 17 residues. Deletions cut 0 bases from V and 2 bases from J, with 16 bases between. The germline CDR1 and CDR2 sequences are LGHNA and YSLEER. CDR3 region: CASSQDWVGLRNYGYTF. In DNA form, the CDR3 reads TGCGCCAGCAGCCAAGATTGGGTGGGCCTCCGAAACTATGGCTACACCTTC.

This chain links TRBV7-8 with TRBJ1-6; 7 bases are shared with TRBD1. This CDR3 spans 15 amino acids. V trimming: 2 bases; J trimming: 10 bases; junction bases outside the gene matches: 8. CDR1 is SGHVS and CDR2 is FQNEAQ in the germline V gene. Written as DNA, the CDR3 is TGTGCCAGCAGCTTAACGACAGGGAAGGGATCACCCCTCCACTTT. Amino acid sequence: CASSLTTGKGSPLHF.

This chain links TRBV9 with TRBJ2-1, with 12 bases that match TRBD2. The germline gives CDR1 SGDLS, CDR2 YYNGEE. Trimming cost V 0 bases and J 8 bases; bases outside gene matches: 9. The CDR3 spans 17 residues. The CDR3 loop is CASSVGGLAGSIHEQFF. The CDR3 DNA reads TGTGCCAGCAGCGTAGGAGGACTAGCGGGGAGTATCCATGAGCAGTTCTTC.

This clone was recorded a few times. V is TRBV2 and J is TRBJ1-1, with D possibly TRBD1 on 5 matching bases. There are 14 residues in the CDR3. Germline values: CDR1 SNHLY, CDR2 FYNNEI. Trimming removed 6 bases from V and 6 bases from J, with 17 bases in between. CDR3 protein: CASRGNRGEPEAFF. The CDR3 coding sequence is TGTGCCAGCAGAGGAAACCGGGGGGAACCTGAAGCTTTCTTT. Full variable domain (rest looked up from reference TRBV2 and TRBJ1-1): EPEVTQTPSHQVTQMGQEVILRCVPISNHLYFYWYRQILGQKVEFLVSFYNNEISEKSEIFDDQFSVERPDGSNFTLKIRSTKLEDSAMYFCASRGNRGEPEAFFGQGTRLTVV.

The chain carries TRBV5-1 and TRBJ2-1, with 9 bases matching TRBD1. This CDR3 region has 14 residues. The J segment lost 7 bases and the V segment lost 3 bases, leaving 5 bases of the junction unmatched. The germline gives CDR1 SGHRS, CDR2 YFSETQ. In DNA form, the CDR3 reads TGCGCCAGCAGCTGGACAGGGGTTGGGAATGAGCAGTTCTTC. Residues: CASSWTGVGNEQFF.

This chain links TRBV5-1 with TRBJ2-5; 7 bases line up with TRBD1. V shed 4 bases and J 1 base; nucleotides not matched to a gene: 1. The CDR3 is made up of 13 amino acids. The germline V gene has CDR1 SGHRS and CDR2 YFSETQ. The CDR3 DNA is TGCGCCAGCAGCCGACAGGGCCAAGAGACCCAGTACTTC. This gives the protein CASSRQGQETQYF. Variable domain in full (rest from reference TRBV5-1 and TRBJ2-5): KAGVTQTPRYLIKTRGQQVTLSCSPISGHRSVSWYQQTPGQGLQFLFEYFSETQRNKGNFPGRFSGRQFSNSRSEMNVSTLELGDSALYLCASSRQGQETQYFGPGTRLLVL.

The chain links TRBV29-1 to TRBJ2-7; a weak D match, TRBD1 (5 bases). The germline gives CDR1 SQVTM, CDR2 ANQGSEA. There are 15 residues in the CDR3. Trimming removed 4 bases at V and 0 bases at J, with 16 bases between. The CDR3 DNA sequence: TGCAGCGTTGGAAGTTGGGGCAGTCCCTCCTACGAGCAGTACTTC. Encoded protein: CSVGSWGSPSYEQYF.

The chain carries TRBV29-1 and TRBJ1-1; D gene ambiguous. Germline V gene data show CDR1 as SQVTM and CDR2 as ANQGSEA. CDR3 length: 10 amino acids. V was clipped by 6 bases and J by 12 bases, with 14 bases between them. CDR3 bases: TGCAGCGTGCACGAAACGCGAACTTTCTTT. This sequence encodes CSVHETRTFF.

The V call is TRBV15, the J call TRBJ1-4; 7 nucleotides align to TRBD1. V was pared by 0 bases and J by 5 bases, with 9 bases of the junction left unmatched. CDR1 and CDR2 (germline): LNHNV, YYDKDF (reference sequence). This CDR3 region has 17 residues. CDR3 sequence reads: CATSREEGQEGNEKLFF. The CDR3 nucleotides are TGTGCCACCAGCAGAGAAGAAGGACAGGAGGGAAATGAAAAACTGTTTTTT.

CDR3 nucleotide sequence: TGTGCCAGCAGCGAACCGGGACAGAACCGTACGGTACTAGATACGCAGTATTTT. Translating gives CASSEPGQNRTVLDTQYF. The chain is built from TRBV2 and TRBJ2-3; 7 nucleotides align to TRBD1. This CDR3 comprises 18 residues. Trimming removed 6 bases from V and 5 bases from J; junction bases left unmatched: 20. CDR1 and CDR2 from the germline V gene are SNHLY and FYNNEI. Full variable domain (rest looked up from reference TRBV2 and TRBJ2-3): EPEVTQTPSHQVTQMGQEVILRCVPISNHLYFYWYRQILGQKVEFLVSFYNNEISEKSEIFDDQFSVERPDGSNFTLKIRSTKLEDSAMYFCASSEPGQNRTVLDTQYFGPGTRLTVL.

The rearrangement links TRBV14 to TRBJ2-3; 12 bases map to TRBD2. Germline loops: CDR1 SGHDN, CDR2 FVKESK. The CDR3 has 16 amino acids. J was trimmed by 3 bases and V by 2 bases; bases with no gene match: 3. As DNA, the CDR3 is TGTGCCAGCAGCCAATCCGGACTAGCGGGGACAGATACGCAGTATTTT. Protein sequence: CASSQSGLAGTDTQYF.

The rearrangement joins TRBV4-1 to TRBJ1-6, with a weak D call TRBD1 (5 bases). Germline values: CDR1 MGHRA, CDR2 YSYEKL. Between the trimmed V and J ends, which lost 3 bases and 6 bases, there was a span of 15 bases. The CDR3 is made up of 16 amino acids. The CDR3 loop reads CASSQAEGRLNSPLHF. Written as DNA, the CDR3 is TGCGCCAGCAGCCAGGCCGAGGGGAGGCTTAATTCACCCCTCCACTTT.

Only a few counts were recorded for this clone. The V call is TRBV7-2, the J call TRBJ2-1; 14 positions match TRBD2. Per the germline V gene, CDR1 is SGHTA and CDR2 is FQGNSA. V shed 5 bases, J shed 5 bases, and the junction held 11 bases outside the gene matches. The CDR3 has 18 amino acids. The CDR3 here is CASSPRGLAGDPDNEQFF. CDR3 in DNA: TGTGCCAGCAGCCCCCGGGGACTAGCGGGGGATCCCGACAATGAGCAGTTCTTC.

The gene calls are TRBV6-1 and TRBJ1-1, with 8 bases aligning to TRBD1. The CDR3 has 13 residues. Germline V gene data show CDR1 as MNHNS and CDR2 as SASEGT. Germline trimming cut 4 bases from V and 5 bases from J; bases unmatched to any gene: 3. CDR3 bases: TGTGCCAGCAGTGGGACAGGGCGGACTGAAGCTTTCTTT. Its protein is CASSGTGRTEAFF.

V is TRBV5-1 and J is TRBJ1-1, with no clear D. The CDR3 covers 15 residues. The V end was cut by 2 bases, the J end by 2 bases, with 13 bases between. Looked up from germline, CDR1 is SGHRS and CDR2 is YFSETQ. The CDR3 protein is CASSFLTRRNTEAFF. The CDR3 DNA sequence: TGCGCCAGCAGCTTTCTAACAAGGAGAAACACTGAAGCTTTCTTT.

V usage is TRBV11-2 and J usage is TRBJ1-2, with D unclear. The CDR3 runs to 17 residues. In germline, CDR1 is SGHAT, CDR2 FQNNGV. V was clipped by 1 base and J by 1 base, with 16 bases between them. The CDR3 sequence is CASSLGPASGFNYGYTF. CDR3 sequence (DNA): TGTGCCAGCAGCTTAGGCCCGGCTAGCGGTTTTAACTATGGCTACACCTTC.